This is a list of T cell receptor beta chains from one sample in a study of cytomegalovirus exposure and HLA in healthy donors. The protocol was immunoSEQ multiplex PCR, while the TCRdb copy is restricted to in-frame clones and leaves out a portion. Across around 70,000 clones, the top ten clones capture 4.5% to 5% of the sample. The material sequenced was PBMCs. The receptors stem from a woman between 35 and 50 years old in good health and CMV-seropositive. CDR3s include the opening cysteine and the closing phenylalanine or tryptophan. D genes are given only for firm matches.

J gene: TRBJ1-2
D gene: TRBD1
V gene: TRBV28
CDR3 protein: CASSWGQGSYGYTF
CDR3 DNA: TGTGCCAGCAGCTGGGGACAGGGGAGCTATGGCTACACCTTC

J gene: TRBJ2-6
D gene: -
V gene: TRBV6-5
CDR3 protein: CASRLTRSGANVLTF
CDR3 DNA: TGTGCCAGCAGACTCACCCGGTCTGGGGCCAACGTCCTGACTTTC

J gene: TRBJ2-2
D gene: -
V gene: TRBV27
CDR3 protein: CASSPLTFRTIGTGELFF
CDR3 DNA: TGTGCCAGCAGCCCCCTGACCTTTAGGACTATCGGGACCGGGGAGCTGTTTTTT

J gene: TRBJ2-1
D gene: -
V gene: TRBV30
CDR3 protein: CAWMLPGGKFF
CDR3 DNA: TGTGCCTGGATGCTGCCAGGGGGGAAGTTCTTC

J gene: TRBJ2-7
D gene: -
V gene: TRBV5-1
CDR3 protein: CAINDPRQRPAYEQYF
CDR3 DNA: TGCGCCATCAACGACCCGAGACAGCGCCCGGCCTACGAGCAGTACTTC

J gene: TRBJ1-1
D gene: TRBD1
V gene: TRBV5-4
CDR3 protein: CASSQTGGQMNTEAFF
CDR3 DNA: TGTGCCAGCAGCCAGACAGGGGGCCAGATGAACACTGAAGCTTTCTTT

J gene: TRBJ1-1
D gene: -
V gene: TRBV10-3
CDR3 protein: CAISLLGQNTEAFF
CDR3 DNA: TGTGCCATCAGCCTACTCGGACAGAACACTGAAGCTTTCTTT

J gene: TRBJ2-1
D gene: TRBD2
V gene: TRBV2
CDR3 protein: CASSDLEGGSGNNEQFF
CDR3 DNA: TGTGCCAGCAGTGATCTAGAGGGCGGGAGCGGAAACAATGAGCAGTTCTTC

J gene: TRBJ2-7
D gene: -
V gene: TRBV27
CDR3 protein: CASSTLGAGYYEQYF
CDR3 DNA: TGTGCCAGCAGTACTCTCGGGGCGGGGTACTACGAGCAGTACTTC

J gene: TRBJ2-7
D gene: TRBD2
V gene: TRBV6-1
CDR3 protein: CASSERLAAYEQYF
CDR3 DNA: TGTGCCAGCAGTGAACGGCTAGCGGCCTACGAGCAGTACTTC

J gene: TRBJ2-7
D gene: TRBD2
V gene: TRBV5-4
CDR3 protein: CASSGGLAGKRYEQYF
CDR3 DNA: TGTGCCAGCAGCGGGGGACTAGCGGGAAAAAGGTACGAGCAGTACTTC

J gene: TRBJ2-1
D gene: TRBD2
V gene: TRBV7-2
CDR3 protein: CASSLASGGSSYNEQFF
CDR3 DNA: TGTGCCAGCAGCTTAGCGAGCGGGGGGAGCTCCTACAATGAGCAGTTCTTC

J gene: TRBJ2-3
D gene: TRBD2
V gene: TRBV10-3
CDR3 protein: CAISEMAGGLSDTQYF
CDR3 DNA: TGTGCCATCAGTGAGATGGCGGGAGGGCTTTCCGATACGCAGTATTTT

J gene: TRBJ2-7
D gene: -
V gene: TRBV14
CDR3 protein: CASSQDLLATYEQYF
CDR3 DNA: TGTGCCAGCAGCCAAGATCTCCTAGCGACCTACGAGCAGTACTTC

J gene: TRBJ2-7
D gene: -
V gene: TRBV30
CDR3 protein: CAWSAGVYEQYF
CDR3 DNA: TGTGCCTGGAGTGCCGGGGTCTACGAGCAGTACTTC

J gene: TRBJ1-6
D gene: -
V gene: TRBV27
CDR3 protein: CASSARGLGNSPLHF
CDR3 DNA: TGTGCCAGCAGTGCCCGGGGGTTGGGTAATTCACCCCTCCACTTT

J gene: TRBJ2-3
D gene: -
V gene: TRBV6-6
CDR3 protein: CASSSWGPTDTQYF
CDR3 DNA: TGTGCCAGCAGTTCTTGGGGGCCCACAGATACGCAGTATTTT

J gene: TRBJ2-2
D gene: -
V gene: TRBV7-9
CDR3 protein: CASSLVDTGELFF
CDR3 DNA: TGTGCCAGCAGCTTAGTAGACACCGGGGAGCTGTTTTTT

J gene: TRBJ2-7
D gene: TRBD2
V gene: TRBV7-2
CDR3 protein: CASSSTHRALADTYEQYF
CDR3 DNA: TGTGCCAGCAGCTCCACCCATCGGGCCCTAGCGGACACCTACGAGCAGTACTTC

J gene: TRBJ1-2
D gene: -
V gene: TRBV19
CDR3 protein: CASSIGAGLSGYTF
CDR3 DNA: TGTGCCAGTAGTATAGGGGCAGGGCTATCGGGCTACACCTTC

J gene: TRBJ1-1
D gene: -
V gene: TRBV7-8
CDR3 protein: CASSPGGLNTEAFF
CDR3 DNA: TGTGCCAGCAGCCCTGGGGGCCTGAACACTGAAGCTTTCTTT

J gene: TRBJ2-3
D gene: -
V gene: TRBV7-6
CDR3 protein: CASRYSGSTDTQYF
CDR3 DNA: TGTGCCAGCAGGTATAGCGGTAGCACAGATACGCAGTATTTT

J gene: TRBJ1-1
D gene: TRBD1
V gene: TRBV4-1
CDR3 protein: CASSTGQGNTEAFF
CDR3 DNA: TGCGCCAGCAGCACCGGACAGGGAAACACTGAAGCTTTCTTT

J gene: TRBJ2-7
D gene: -
V gene: TRBV6-1
CDR3 protein: CASSQRADYEQYF
CDR3 DNA: TGTGCCAGCAGTCAAAGAGCGGACTACGAGCAGTACTTC

J gene: TRBJ2-3
D gene: -
V gene: TRBV11-2
CDR3 protein: CASSLVSERTDTQYF
CDR3 DNA: TGTGCCAGCAGCTTAGTATCGGAGCGTACAGATACGCAGTATTTT

J gene: TRBJ2-1
D gene: -
V gene: TRBV7-2
CDR3 protein: CASGGPSSYNEQFF
CDR3 DNA: TGTGCCAGCGGAGGGCCGAGCTCCTACAATGAGCAGTTCTTC

J gene: TRBJ1-3
D gene: -
V gene: TRBV5-6
CDR3 protein: CASRDAAGNTIYF
CDR3 DNA: TGTGCCAGCAGGGACGCCGCGGGGAACACCATATATTTT

J gene: TRBJ2-7
D gene: -
V gene: TRBV6-5
CDR3 protein: CASSYSSGGSYEQYF
CDR3 DNA: TGTGCCAGCAGTTACTCGTCAGGGGGGTCCTACGAGCAGTACTTC

J gene: TRBJ2-3
D gene: TRBD1
V gene: TRBV6-1
CDR3 protein: CASRGQYSTDTQYF
CDR3 DNA: TGTGCCAGCAGGGGACAGTACTCCACAGATACGCAGTATTTT

J gene: TRBJ1-1
D gene: TRBD1
V gene: TRBV10-3
CDR3 protein: CAIPGGQGNTEAFF
CDR3 DNA: TGTGCCATCCCGGGGGGACAGGGGAACACTGAAGCTTTCTTT

J gene: TRBJ2-7
D gene: -
V gene: TRBV29-1
CDR3 protein: CSVAQKPGLSYEQYF
CDR3 DNA: TGCAGCGTTGCTCAAAAACCGGGACTGAGCTACGAGCAGTACTTC

J gene: TRBJ1-1
D gene: -
V gene: TRBV19
CDR3 protein: CASLGRLRAEAFF
CDR3 DNA: TGTGCCAGCCTCGGGCGGCTGAGGGCTGAAGCTTTCTTT

J gene: TRBJ1-5
D gene: TRBD1
V gene: TRBV2
CDR3 protein: CASSGQGYQPQHF
CDR3 DNA: TGTGCCAGCAGTGGACAGGGCTATCAGCCCCAGCATTTT

J gene: TRBJ1-6
D gene: -
V gene: TRBV7-9
CDR3 protein: CASSVRVDSPLHF
CDR3 DNA: TGTGCCAGCAGCGTCAGGGTAGATTCACCCCTCCACTTT

J gene: TRBJ2-5
D gene: -
V gene: TRBV30
CDR3 protein: CAWSLLVGGETQYF
CDR3 DNA: TGTGCCTGGAGTCTTCTGGTGGGGGGAGAGACCCAGTACTTC

J gene: TRBJ1-1
D gene: -
V gene: TRBV7-9
CDR3 protein: CASSLGSSANTEAFF
CDR3 DNA: TGTGCCAGCAGCTTAGGGAGCAGTGCGAACACTGAAGCTTTCTTT

J gene: TRBJ1-3
D gene: -
V gene: TRBV7-2
CDR3 protein: CASSLAGGSGNTIYF
CDR3 DNA: TGTGCCAGCAGCTTAGCGGGGGGCTCTGGAAACACCATATATTTT

J gene: TRBJ2-1
D gene: -
V gene: TRBV7-9
CDR3 protein: CASSPWGDNNEQFF
CDR3 DNA: TGTGCCAGCAGCCCATGGGGGGATAACAATGAGCAGTTCTTC

J gene: TRBJ1-5
D gene: -
V gene: TRBV6-1
CDR3 protein: CASSLTVFGQPQHF
CDR3 DNA: TGTGCCAGCAGTCTAACAGTTTTTGGTCAGCCCCAGCATTTT